The 8 T cell receptor beta chains below come from one sample, sequenced in a study of T cell responses to AZD1222 COVID-19 vaccine. Profiling relied on immunoSEQ multiplex PCR, and the TCRdb table lists in-frame clones only, not all of them. Found here are about 99,000 clones, 89% of them singletons; the top ten hold around a sixth. The sequencing here drew on peripheral blood, taken on day 0 of AZD1222 vaccination. The receptors were sampled from an adult in good health.

As to this clone: At the DNA level, this CDR3 is encoded by other sequences in the same sample as well. The chain couples TRBV19 to TRBJ2-7; 8 nucleotides match TRBD1. CDR1 is LNHDA and CDR2 is SQIVND in the germline V gene (reference sequence). The junction had 5 bases not matched to a gene; V was cut back by 4 bases and J by 0 bases. CDR3 length: 15 residues. CDR3 region: CASSTRDRPSYEQYF. Here the CDR3 DNA reads TGTGCCAGTAGTACACGGGACAGGCCCTCCTACGAGCAGTACTTC.

V and J are TRBV18 and TRBJ1-3, with D maybe TRBD1 (5 bases). Germline lookup yields CDR1 KGHSH and CDR2 LQKENI. The CDR3 is made up of 13 amino acids. Between the trimmed V and J ends, which lost 4 bases and 4 bases, there was a span of 8 bases. The DNA for the CDR3 is TGTGCCAGCTCACAGGACATCGGAAACACCATATATTTT. It encodes CASSQDIGNTIYF. The variable domain in full, with the rest retrieved from reference TRBV18 and TRBJ1-3, is NAGVMQNPRHLVRRRGQEARLRCSPMKGHSHVYWYRQLPEEGLKFMVYLQKENIIDESGMPKERFSAEFPKEGPSILRIQQVVRGDSAAYFCASSQDIGNTIYFGEGSWLTVV.

The gene calls are TRBV9 and TRBJ2-7; 9 bases fit TRBD1. The CDR3 extends over 14 amino acids. Looked up from germline, CDR1 is SGDLS and CDR2 is YYNGEE. Losses at the gene ends were 0 bases for V and 6 bases for J; bases not matched to a gene: 4. CDR3 region: CASSVAATGGEQYF. The CDR3 coding sequence is TGTGCCAGCAGCGTAGCCGCGACAGGGGGCGAGCAGTACTTC.

J is TRBJ2-3 and V is TRBV5-1; D call uncertain. The V end lost 4 bases, the J end lost 0 bases, and 12 bases lay between the germline ends. CDR1 and CDR2 from the germline V gene are SGHRS and YFSETQ. The CDR3 is made up of 15 amino acids. The CDR3 loop is CASSLDRPSTDTQYF. CDR3 coding DNA: TGCGCCAGCAGCCTGGACCGGCCGAGCACAGATACGCAGTATTTT.

The genes are TRBV20-1 and TRBJ1-2; D call uncertain. Between the trimmed V and J ends, which lost 3 bases and 2 bases, there was a span of 13 bases. The CDR3 has 14 residues. Per germline, CDR1 DFQATT and CDR2 SNEGSKA (reference sequence). The CDR3 sequence is CSASTTRQNYGYTF. The CDR3, as DNA: TGCAGTGCTAGTACCACCAGACAAAACTATGGCTACACCTTC.

With regard to this clone: The sample holds other DNA sequences that translate to the same CDR3. V usage is TRBV4-1 and J usage is TRBJ1-5; D gene uncertain. Trimming cost V 4 bases and J 0 bases, with 10 bases left between them. The CDR3 has 15 amino acids. The germline gives CDR1 MGHRA, CDR2 YSYEKL. CDR3 residues: CASSLRTDSNQPQHF. CDR3 nucleotides: TGCGCCAGCAGCCTCCGGACGGATAGCAATCAGCCCCAGCATTTT.

The J gene is TRBJ1-1, the V gene TRBV19; no definite D call. The CDR3 runs 14 residues. Germline assignment: CDR1 LNHDA and CDR2 SQIVND (reference sequence). Trimming stripped 1 base from V and 0 bases from J, with 6 bases between. The CDR3 DNA sequence: TGTGCCAGTAGTATAGGGCTGATGAACACTGAAGCTTTCTTT. Its protein product is CASSIGLMNTEAFF.

The chain combines TRBV6-5 with TRBJ1-1, with 7 positions matching TRBD1. This CDR3 is built from 16 residues. The V segment lost 2 bases and the J segment 3 bases; nucleotides outside the gene matches: 9. Germline values: CDR1 MNHEY, CDR2 SVGAGI. CDR3: CASSYGQGDSYTEAFF. The CDR3 region has the DNA TGTGCCAGCAGTTACGGGCAGGGGGATTCGTACACTGAAGCTTTCTTT.